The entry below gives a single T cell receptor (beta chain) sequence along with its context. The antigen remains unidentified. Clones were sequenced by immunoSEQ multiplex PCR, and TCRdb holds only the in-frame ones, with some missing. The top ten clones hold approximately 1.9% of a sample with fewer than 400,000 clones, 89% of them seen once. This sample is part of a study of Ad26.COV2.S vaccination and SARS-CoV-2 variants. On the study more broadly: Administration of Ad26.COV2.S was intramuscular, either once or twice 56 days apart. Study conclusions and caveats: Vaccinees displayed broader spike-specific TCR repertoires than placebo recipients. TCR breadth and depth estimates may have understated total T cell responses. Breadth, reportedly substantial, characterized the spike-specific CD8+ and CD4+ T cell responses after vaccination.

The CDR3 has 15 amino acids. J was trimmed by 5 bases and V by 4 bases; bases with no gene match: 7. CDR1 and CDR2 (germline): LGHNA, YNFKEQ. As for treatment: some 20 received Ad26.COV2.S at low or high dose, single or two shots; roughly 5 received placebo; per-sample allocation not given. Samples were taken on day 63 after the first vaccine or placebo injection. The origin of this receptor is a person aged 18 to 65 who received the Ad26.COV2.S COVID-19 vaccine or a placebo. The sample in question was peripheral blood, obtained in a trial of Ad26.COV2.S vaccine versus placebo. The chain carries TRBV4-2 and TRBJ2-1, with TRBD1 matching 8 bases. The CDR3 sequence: CASSPVGQGNNEQFF. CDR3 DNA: TGTGCCAGCAGCCCCGTAGGACAGGGAAACAATGAGCAGTTCTTC.